This passage covers 18 T cell receptor beta chains from one sample sequenced in a study of graft-versus-host responses after intestinal transplantation. Antigen specificity for these receptors is unknown. Sequenced by immunoSEQ multiplex PCR; TCRdb stores in-frame clones only, minus some. The sample contains tens of thousands of clones, 84% of which appear only once. This specimen consisted of unstimulated CD4+ T cells sorted from spleen or lymph node cells, obtained before transplant. Every receptor here comes from a human donor who was the organ donor for an intestinal transplant.

V and J are TRBV7-2 and TRBJ1-5, with TRBD1 identical over 7 bases. There are 15 residues in the CDR3. V lost 0 bases, J lost 5 bases, and 4 bases stayed unmatched. Germline loops: CDR1 SGHTA, CDR2 FQGNSA. The CDR3 region is CASSLAQGTYQPQHF. The CDR3 bases are TGTGCCAGCAGCTTAGCACAGGGGACCTATCAGCCCCAGCATTTT.

V usage is TRBV9 and J usage is TRBJ1-5, with 8 bases fitting TRBD1. The CDR3 contains 14 residues. CDR1 and CDR2 (germline): SGDLS, YYNGEE. The V segment lost 3 bases and the J segment 6 bases; nucleotides outside the gene matches: 5. CDR3: CASSAAGGSQPQHF. Written as DNA, the CDR3 is TGTGCCAGCAGCGCCGCAGGGGGCAGTCAGCCCCAGCATTTT. The full variable domain, completed using reference TRBV9 and TRBJ1-5, is DSGVTQTPKHLITATGQRVTLRCSPRSGDLSVYWYQQSLDQGLQFLIQYYNGEERAKGNILERFSAQQFPDLHSELNLSSLELGDSALYFCASSAAGGSQPQHFGDGTRLSIL.

V and J are TRBV5-4 and TRBJ2-5, with D perhaps TRBD1 (6 bases). Germline-derived CDR1 and CDR2 are SGHNT and YYREEE (reference sequence). With 3 bases removed from V and 5 bases from J, the gap between germline ends came to 11 bases. The CDR3 runs to 13 residues. The CDR3 here is CASSSRGAETQYF. As DNA, the CDR3 is TGTGCCAGCAGCTCCAGGGGTGCGGAGACCCAGTACTTC.

The chain recombines TRBV2 with TRBJ2-5; D call uncertain. V lost 4 bases, J lost 3 bases, and 9 bases lay in between. The CDR3 consists of 13 residues. Germline CDR1 reads SNHLY; CDR2 reads FYNNEI. Written as DNA, the CDR3 is TGTGCCAGCAGTGGCCAGGCTAAAGAGACCCAGTACTTC. Protein: CASSGQAKETQYF.

V usage is TRBV15 and J usage is TRBJ1-5; D might be TRBD1 (6 bases). CDR1 and CDR2 from the germline V gene are LNHNV and YYDKDF (reference sequence). The CDR3 is 12 residues long. Trimming left V 2 bases short and J 13 bases short, with 12 bases between. CDR3 DNA: TGTGCCACCAGCAGATTCCGGGACAAGCAGCATTTT. This gives the protein CATSRFRDKQHF.

This clone was seen just once. The rearrangement joins TRBV2 to TRBJ2-1; 8 positions match TRBD1. Germline V CDR1 and CDR2: SNHLY, FYNNEI. The CDR3 spans 13 residues. The V and J ends lost 9 bases and 4 bases, in that order; junction bases with no gene match: 5. CDR3 residues: CASSGQGYNEQFF. As DNA, the CDR3 is TGTGCCAGTAGCGGACAGGGTTACAATGAGCAGTTCTTC.

The J gene is TRBJ2-3, the V gene TRBV21-1; the table gives TRBD1 as D, unverified against the DNA. TRBV21-1 is marked as a pseudogene. This CDR3 spans 16 amino acids. DNA of the CDR3: TGTGCCAGCAGCAAACTGGGACAAAAAGGCACAGATACGCAGTATTTT. Its translation is CASSKLGQKGTDTQYF.

V is TRBV19 and J is TRBJ1-2; a weak D match, TRBD1 (6 bases). This CDR3 has 16 residues. Trimming took 3 bases from V and 2 from J, leaving 16 bases between them. The germline gives CDR1 LNHDA, CDR2 SQIVND (reference sequence). The CDR3 spells CASSIGGGQSNYGYTF. The CDR3 nucleotides read TGTGCCAGTAGTATTGGGGGTGGACAGTCCAACTATGGCTACACCTTC.

The rearrangement uses TRBV2 and TRBJ1-2; the D gene is possibly TRBD1 (5 bases). V was pared by 11 bases and J by 3 bases, with 16 bases between. There are 13 residues in the CDR3. Germline loops: CDR1 SNHLY, CDR2 FYNNEI. As DNA, the CDR3 is TGTGCCGGTACCTTTGCGGGACACTATGGCTACACCTTC. Translating it yields CAGTFAGHYGYTF.

The chain uses TRBV7-8 and TRBJ1-1, with 7 nucleotides matching TRBD1. The germline V gene has CDR1 SGHVS and CDR2 FQNEAQ. V lost 3 bases, J lost 1 base, and 2 bases stayed unmatched. CDR3 length: 14 residues. The CDR3 sequence is CASSLAGGNTEAFF. The CDR3 nucleotides read TGTGCCAGCAGCTTGGCAGGGGGGAACACTGAAGCTTTCTTT.

The V gene is TRBV7-7, the J gene TRBJ1-6; no reliable D call. V was pared by 5 bases and J by 7 bases, with 15 bases between. This CDR3 region has 15 residues. The germline CDR1 and CDR2 sequences are SSHAT and FNYEAQ (reference sequence). The CDR3 DNA sequence: TGTGCCAGCAGCCCCCAGCCCGGCGGGAATTCACCCCTCCACTTT. It encodes CASSPQPGGNSPLHF.

This clone was found a few times. The chain joins TRBV19 to TRBJ2-3; 11 bases agree with TRBD2. Losses at the gene ends were 5 bases for V and 5 bases for J; bases not matched to a gene: 15. Germline V gives CDR1 LNHDA, CDR2 SQIVND (reference sequence). The CDR3 has 18 amino acids. The CDR3 region is CASSRIAGGPMIGDTQYF. Written as DNA, the CDR3 is TGTGCCAGTAGTCGAATAGCGGGGGGGCCGATGATAGGAGATACGCAGTATTTT.

The CDR3 loop is CSAEQGSDEQFF. The CDR3 nucleotides read TGCAGCGCGGAACAGGGTAGCGATGAGCAGTTCTTC. The chain combines TRBV29-1 with TRBJ2-1, with a weak D call TRBD1 (6 bases). Germline CDR1 is SQVTM and CDR2 is ANQGSEA. This CDR3 has 12 amino acids. V was pared by 7 bases and J by 8 bases, with 15 bases between.

This chain connects TRBV27 to TRBJ1-1; no firm D call. This CDR3 has 14 residues. V was pared by 2 bases and J by 4 bases, with 11 bases between. Germline CDR1 and CDR2: MNHEY and SMNVEV (reference sequence). CDR3 sequence reads: CASSLELGVTEAFF. The CDR3 region has the DNA TGTGCCAGCAGTTTAGAACTGGGAGTCACTGAAGCTTTCTTT.

This clone has a handful of counts. V and J are TRBV15 and TRBJ1-3; D might be TRBD1 (6 bases). From germline, CDR1 is LNHNV and CDR2 YYDKDF (reference sequence). CDR3 size: 15 residues. Trimming removed 0 bases at V and 4 bases at J, with 10 bases between. This CDR3 reads CATSRDRTGGNTIYF. In nucleotides, the CDR3 is TGTGCCACCAGCAGAGATCGAACAGGGGGAAACACCATATATTTT. The complete variable domain, with remaining parts taken from reference TRBV15 and TRBJ1-3, reads DAMVIQNPRYQVTQFGKPVTLSCSQTLNHNVMYWYQQKSSQAPKLLFHYYDKDFNNEADTPDNFQSRRPNTSFCFLDIRSPGLGDTAMYLCATSRDRTGGNTIYFGEGSWLTVV.

This clone came up a few times. This chain links TRBV7-2 with TRBJ2-5; 11 bases line up with TRBD2. CDR1 and CDR2 (germline): SGHTA, FQGNSA. CDR3 length: 15 amino acids. V shed 6 bases and J 2 bases; nucleotides not matched to a gene: 5. CDR3 coding DNA: TGTGCCAGCAGGCTAAGACTAGCGGGGCAAGAGACCCAGTACTTC. Residues: CASRLRLAGQETQYF.

The CDR3 loop is CASSLGDRDNYGYTF. The CDR3 region has the DNA TGTGCCAGCAGCTTAGGAGACAGGGATAACTATGGCTACACCTTC. The chain combines TRBV11-2 with TRBJ1-2; 7 bases fit TRBD1. With V trimmed by 1 base and J by 1 base, 3 bases remained unmatched. CDR3 length: 15 residues. CDR1 is SGHAT, CDR2 FQNNGV, per germline.

The gene calls are TRBV27 and TRBJ2-7; 8 bases are shared with TRBD1. V dropped 7 bases and J dropped 3; count of bases not matched to a gene: 8. Germline V gene lookup returns CDR1 MNHEY and CDR2 SMNVEV (reference sequence). This CDR3 has 14 amino acids. The CDR3 protein is CASKPGGTNYEQYV. The DNA of the CDR3 is TGTGCCAGCAAGCCAGGGGGCACCAACTACGAGCAGTACGTC.